Listed here is a single TCR beta chain. Its antigen remains unidentified. The same CDR3 is also encoded by other DNA sequences in this sample. These data are taken from a study of shared clonotypes between healthy human individuals. Data came from immunoSEQ multiplex PCR; TCRdb stores just in-frame clones and leaves some out. This sample has roughly 1,800,000 clones, with about 95% found just once. Study outcomes and limitations: Of the naive CD4 clonotypes, 4% to 5% were shared across several donors. An expected dependence of interdonor clonotype sharing on sequencing depth was noted.

Naive CD8 cells were CD45RO-negative, positively selected for CCR7, excluding terminally differentiated effector memory CD45RA+ cells. The CDR3 contains 11 residues. With V trimmed by 9 bases and J by 4 bases, 3 bases remained unmatched. Per germline, CDR1 WSHSY and CDR2 SAAADI. The chain recombines TRBV10-2 with TRBJ2-7; 7 positions agree with TRBD2. The sequenced material came from naive CD8+ T cells sorted from blood. The TCR comes from a man aged 18 to 29 in good health. CDR3 in amino acids: CASREGYEQYF. DNA for the CDR3: TGCGCCAGTAGGGAGGGGTACGAGCAGTACTTC.